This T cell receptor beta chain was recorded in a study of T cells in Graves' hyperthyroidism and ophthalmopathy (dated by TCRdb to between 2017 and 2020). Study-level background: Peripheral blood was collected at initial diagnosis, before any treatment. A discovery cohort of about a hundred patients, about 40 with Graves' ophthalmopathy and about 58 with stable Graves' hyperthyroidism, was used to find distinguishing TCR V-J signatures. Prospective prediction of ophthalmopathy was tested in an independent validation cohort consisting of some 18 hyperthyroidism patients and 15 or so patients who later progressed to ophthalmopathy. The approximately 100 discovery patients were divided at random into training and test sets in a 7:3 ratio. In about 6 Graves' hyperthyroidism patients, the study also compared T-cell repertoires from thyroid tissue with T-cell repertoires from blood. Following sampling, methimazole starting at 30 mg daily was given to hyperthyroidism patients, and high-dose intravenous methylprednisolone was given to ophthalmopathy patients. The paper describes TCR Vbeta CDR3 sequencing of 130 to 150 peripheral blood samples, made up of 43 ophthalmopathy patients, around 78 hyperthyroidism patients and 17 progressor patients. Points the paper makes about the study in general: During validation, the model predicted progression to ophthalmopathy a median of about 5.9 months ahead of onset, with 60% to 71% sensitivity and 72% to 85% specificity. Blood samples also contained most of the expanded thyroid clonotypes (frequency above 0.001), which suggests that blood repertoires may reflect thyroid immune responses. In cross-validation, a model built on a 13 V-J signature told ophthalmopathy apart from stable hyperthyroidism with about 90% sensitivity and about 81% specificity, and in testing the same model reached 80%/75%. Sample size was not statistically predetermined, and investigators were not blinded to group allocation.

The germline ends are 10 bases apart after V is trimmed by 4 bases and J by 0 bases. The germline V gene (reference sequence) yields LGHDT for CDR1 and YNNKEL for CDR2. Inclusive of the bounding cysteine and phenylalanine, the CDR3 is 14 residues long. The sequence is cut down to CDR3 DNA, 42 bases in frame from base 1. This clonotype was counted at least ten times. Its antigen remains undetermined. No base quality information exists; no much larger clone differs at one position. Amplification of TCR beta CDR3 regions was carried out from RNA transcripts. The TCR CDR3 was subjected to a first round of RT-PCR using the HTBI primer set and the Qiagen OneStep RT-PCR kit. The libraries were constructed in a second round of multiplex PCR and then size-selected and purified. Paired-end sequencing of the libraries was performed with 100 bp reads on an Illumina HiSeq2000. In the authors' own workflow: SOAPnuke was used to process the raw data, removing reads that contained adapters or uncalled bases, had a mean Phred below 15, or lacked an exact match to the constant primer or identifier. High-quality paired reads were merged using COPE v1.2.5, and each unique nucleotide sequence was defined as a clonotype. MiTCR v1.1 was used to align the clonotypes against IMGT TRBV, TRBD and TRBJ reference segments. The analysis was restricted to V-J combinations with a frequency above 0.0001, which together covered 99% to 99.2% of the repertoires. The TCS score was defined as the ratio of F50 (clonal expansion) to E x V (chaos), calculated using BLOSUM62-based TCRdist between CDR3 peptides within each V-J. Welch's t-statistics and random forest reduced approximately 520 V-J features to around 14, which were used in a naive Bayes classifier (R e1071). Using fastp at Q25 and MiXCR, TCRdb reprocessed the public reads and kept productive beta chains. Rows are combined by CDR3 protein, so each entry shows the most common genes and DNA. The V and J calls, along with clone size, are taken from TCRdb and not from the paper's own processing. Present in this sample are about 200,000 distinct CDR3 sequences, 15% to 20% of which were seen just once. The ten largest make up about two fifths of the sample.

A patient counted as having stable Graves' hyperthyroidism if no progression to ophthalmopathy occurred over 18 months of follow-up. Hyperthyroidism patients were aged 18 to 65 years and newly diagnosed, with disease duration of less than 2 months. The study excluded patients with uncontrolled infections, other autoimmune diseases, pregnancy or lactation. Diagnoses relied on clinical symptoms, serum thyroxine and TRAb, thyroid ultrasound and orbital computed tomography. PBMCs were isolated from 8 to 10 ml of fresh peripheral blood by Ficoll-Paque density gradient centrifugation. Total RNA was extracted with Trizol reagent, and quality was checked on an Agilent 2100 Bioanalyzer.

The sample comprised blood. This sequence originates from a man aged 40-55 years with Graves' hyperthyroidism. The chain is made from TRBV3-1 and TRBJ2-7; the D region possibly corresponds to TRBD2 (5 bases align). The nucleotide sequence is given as TGTGCCAGCAGCCTTTACGGGAACTCCTACGAGCAGTACTTC. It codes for CASSLYGNSYEQYF.